The next 12 T cell receptor beta chains were all read from a single sample in a study of cytomegalovirus exposure and HLA in healthy donors. In the PCR, 60 Vbeta and 13 Jbeta primers were used. Method: immunoSEQ multiplex PCR; TCRdb's copy keeps in-frame clones and lacks some. The sample includes about 140,000 clones, around 77% seen only once; the top ten take 2% to 2.5%. The sample taken for sequencing was PBMCs. All receptors come from a young man in good health and CMV-seronegative.

The gene calls are TRBV27 and TRBJ2-5, with 8 bases that match TRBD1. The CDR3 totals 13 residues. CDR1 is MNHEY and CDR2 is SMNVEV in the germline V gene (reference sequence). V shed 6 bases, J shed 0 bases, and the junction held 0 bases outside the gene matches. The CDR3 coding sequence is TGTGCCAGCAGACAGGGGGACCAAGAGACCCAGTACTTC. It translates to CASRQGDQETQYF.

The chain has TRBV10-3 and TRBJ2-1, with no clear D. The V end was cut by 3 bases, the J end by 8 bases, with 11 bases between. Germline V gives CDR1 ENHRY, CDR2 SYGVKD. CDR3 length: 13 residues. CDR3 DNA: TGTGCCATCAGTGATGACCCGCAGGATGAGCAGTTCTTC. It encodes CAISDDPQDEQFF.

In its sample, this clone was seen many times. The chain uses TRBV29-1 and TRBJ2-7, with D possibly matching TRBD2 (6 bases). V lost 5 bases to trimming and J lost 3 bases, with 11 bases between them. This CDR3 is built from 12 residues. Germline V gene lookup returns CDR1 SQVTM and CDR2 ANQGSEA. DNA for the CDR3: TGCAGCGTTCGCCCGGGGGTCTACGAGCAGTACTTC. The encoded protein is CSVRPGVYEQYF.

A word on this clone: This sample also contains other DNA sequences that code for the same CDR3. The genes are TRBV6-5 and TRBJ1-6, with 7 bases that match TRBD1. There are 15 residues in the CDR3. V shed 6 bases, J shed 10 bases, and the junction held 12 bases outside the gene matches. Germline CDR1 MNHEY, CDR2 SVGAGI. The CDR3 DNA follows: TGTGCCAGCAGCGACAGGGAAACCCAAGGATCACCCCTCCACTTT. This gives the protein CASSDRETQGSPLHF.

The genes are TRBV6-8 and TRBJ1-2, with D perhaps TRBD1 (5 bases). The CDR3 consists of 14 residues. Germline V lookup: CDR1 MNHGY, CDR2 SAAAGT. V dropped 6 bases and J dropped 3 bases, with 14 bases sitting between them. The CDR3 region is CASRVVRADYGYTF. The CDR3 DNA is TGTGCCAGCAGAGTAGTCAGGGCGGACTATGGCTACACCTTC.

This clone showed up just a few times. The chain couples TRBV7-7 to TRBJ2-1; D possibly corresponds to TRBD1 (6 bases). The CDR3 length is 15 residues. Germline loops: CDR1 SSHAT, CDR2 FNYEAQ (reference sequence). The germline V and J ends were trimmed by 1 base and 5 bases, with 12 bases remaining between them. CDR3 in amino acids: CASSLEQGIHNEQFF. For the CDR3, the DNA is TGTGCCAGCAGCTTAGAACAGGGAATTCACAATGAGCAGTTCTTC.

The chain links TRBV28 to TRBJ1-1, with TRBD1 as a possible D gene (6 bases). CDR3 length equals 13 residues. Germline CDR1 is MDHEN and CDR2 is SYDVKM. V dropped 6 bases and J dropped 5 bases, with 13 bases sitting between them. CDR3: CASRSTGFTEAFF. The DNA for the CDR3 is TGTGCCAGCAGGTCCACAGGGTTTACTGAAGCTTTCTTT.

The genes are TRBV27 and TRBJ2-7; 10 bases are a match to TRBD2. Germline loops: CDR1 MNHEY, CDR2 SMNVEV (reference sequence). With 3 bases clipped from V and 5 bases from J, the junction kept 10 bases outside the gene matches. The CDR3 is 16 amino acids. This CDR3 reads CASSLTSGRGSHEQYF. The CDR3 nucleotides read TGTGCCAGCAGTTTGACTAGCGGGCGGGGTTCGCACGAGCAGTACTTC.

The V and J genes are TRBV18 and TRBJ2-2, with TRBD1 identical over 10 bases. The CDR3 covers 16 residues. Trimming removed 3 bases from V and 5 bases from J; junction bases left unmatched: 6. Germline values: CDR1 KGHSH, CDR2 LQKENI. This chain's CDR3 is CASSPRQGAVTGELFF. The CDR3 DNA reads TGTGCCAGCTCACCCCGACAGGGGGCTGTGACCGGGGAGCTGTTTTTT.

This clone was seen just once. This chain uses TRBV6-6 with TRBJ2-5; TRBD1 matches at 7 bases. J lost 13 bases, V lost 5 bases, and 7 bases had no gene match. The germline gives CDR1 MNHNY, CDR2 SVGAGI (reference sequence). The CDR3 has 11 residues. CDR3 in amino acids: CASSDQQGPYF. CDR3 DNA sequence: TGTGCCAGCAGTGACCAACAGGGGCCGTACTTC.

In this sample, this clone turned up a few times. The chain recombines TRBV11-2 with TRBJ1-4; no firm D call. The CDR3 is 16 residues long. Per the germline V gene, CDR1 is SGHAT and CDR2 is FQNNGV. Trimming removed 5 bases from V and 4 bases from J, with 17 bases in between. The DNA for the CDR3 is TGTGCCAGCAGCCAGGCTCGCTTTTACCATAATGAAAAACTGTTTTTT. This sequence encodes CASSQARFYHNEKLFF.

The chain couples TRBV6-6 to TRBJ1-1, with a possible D match to TRBD1 (5 bases). Germline-derived CDR1 and CDR2 are MNHNY and SVGAGI (reference sequence). Trimming pared 5 bases from V and 7 bases from J, leaving 17 bases between. This CDR3 region has 14 residues. CDR3 loop: CASSLMTARFEAFF. CDR3 bases: TGTGCCAGCAGTCTAATGACAGCCCGATTTGAAGCTTTCTTT.